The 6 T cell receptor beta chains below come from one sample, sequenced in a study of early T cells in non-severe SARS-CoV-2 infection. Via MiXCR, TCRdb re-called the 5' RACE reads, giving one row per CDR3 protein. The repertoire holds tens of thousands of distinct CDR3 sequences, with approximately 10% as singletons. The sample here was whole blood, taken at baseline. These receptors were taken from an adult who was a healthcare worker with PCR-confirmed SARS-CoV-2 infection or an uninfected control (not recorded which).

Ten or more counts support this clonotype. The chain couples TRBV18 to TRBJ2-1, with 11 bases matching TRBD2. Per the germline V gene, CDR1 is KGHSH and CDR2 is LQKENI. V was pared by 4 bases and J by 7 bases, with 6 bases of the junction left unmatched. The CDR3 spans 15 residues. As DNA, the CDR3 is TGTGCCAGCTCACAAATAGCGGGGGGGCTGAATGAGCAGTTCTTC. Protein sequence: CASSQIAGGLNEQFF.

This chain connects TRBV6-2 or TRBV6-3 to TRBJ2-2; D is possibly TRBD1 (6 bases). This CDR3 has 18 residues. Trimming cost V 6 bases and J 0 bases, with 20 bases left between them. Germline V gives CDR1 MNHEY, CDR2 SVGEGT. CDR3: CASRQTRRGKANTGELFF. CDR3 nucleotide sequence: TGTGCCAGCAGACAAACTCGCAGGGGCAAAGCGAACACCGGGGAGCTGTTTTTT.

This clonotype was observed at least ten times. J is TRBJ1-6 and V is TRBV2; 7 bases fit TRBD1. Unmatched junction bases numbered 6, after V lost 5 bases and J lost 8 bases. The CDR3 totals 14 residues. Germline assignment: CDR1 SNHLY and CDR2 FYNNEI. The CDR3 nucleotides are TGTGCCAGCAGTTCGGGACAGAAAGATTCACCCCTCCACTTT. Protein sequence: CASSSGQKDSPLHF.

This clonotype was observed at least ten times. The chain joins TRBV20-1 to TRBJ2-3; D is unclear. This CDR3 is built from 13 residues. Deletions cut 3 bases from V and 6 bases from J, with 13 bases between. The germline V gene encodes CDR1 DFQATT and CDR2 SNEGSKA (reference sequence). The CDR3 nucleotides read TGCAGTGCTAGTGCCTCCTTCGGGGATACGCAGTATTTT. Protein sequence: CSASASFGDTQYF.

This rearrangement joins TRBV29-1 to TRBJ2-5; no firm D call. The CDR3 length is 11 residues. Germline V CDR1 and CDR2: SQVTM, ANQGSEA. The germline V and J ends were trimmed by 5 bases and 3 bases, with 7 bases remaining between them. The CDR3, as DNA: TGCAGCGTTCGTCCAGAAGAGACCCAGTACTTC. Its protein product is CSVRPEETQYF.

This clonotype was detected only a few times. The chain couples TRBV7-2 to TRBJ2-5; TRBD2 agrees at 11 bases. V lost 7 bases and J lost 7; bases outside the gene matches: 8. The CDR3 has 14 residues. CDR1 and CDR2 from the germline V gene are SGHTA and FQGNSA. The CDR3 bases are TGTGCCAGCACCCCTAGCGGGGGGATGGGGACCCAGTACTTC. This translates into CASTPSGGMGTQYF.